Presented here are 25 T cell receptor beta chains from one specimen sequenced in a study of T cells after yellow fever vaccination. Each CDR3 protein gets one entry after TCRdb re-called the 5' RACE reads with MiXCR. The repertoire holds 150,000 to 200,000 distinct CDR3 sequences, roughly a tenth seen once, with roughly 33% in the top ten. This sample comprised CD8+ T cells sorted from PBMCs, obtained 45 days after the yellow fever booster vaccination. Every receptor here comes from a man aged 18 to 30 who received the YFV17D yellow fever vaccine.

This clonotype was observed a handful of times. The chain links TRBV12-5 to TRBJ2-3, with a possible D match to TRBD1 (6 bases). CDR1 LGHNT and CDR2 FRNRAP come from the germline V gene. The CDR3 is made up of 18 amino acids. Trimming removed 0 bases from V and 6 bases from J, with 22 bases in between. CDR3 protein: CASGLVVGAESPTDTQYF. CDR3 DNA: TGTGCTAGTGGTTTGGTAGTGGGGGCGGAATCCCCCACGGATACGCAGTATTTT.

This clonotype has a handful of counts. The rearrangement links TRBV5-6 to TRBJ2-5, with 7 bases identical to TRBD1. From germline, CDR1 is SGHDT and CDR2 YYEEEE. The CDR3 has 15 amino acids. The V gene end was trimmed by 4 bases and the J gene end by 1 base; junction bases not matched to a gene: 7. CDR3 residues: CASSDTGTVQETQYF. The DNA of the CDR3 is TGTGCCAGCAGCGACACTGGGACAGTCCAAGAGACCCAGTACTTC.

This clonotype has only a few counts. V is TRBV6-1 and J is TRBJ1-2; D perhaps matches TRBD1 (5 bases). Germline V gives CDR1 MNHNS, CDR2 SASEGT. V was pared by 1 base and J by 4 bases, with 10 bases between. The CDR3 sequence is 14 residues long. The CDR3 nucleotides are TGTGCCAGCAGTGAAGTTAAGGGGATCTATGGCTACACCTTC. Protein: CASSEVKGIYGYTF.

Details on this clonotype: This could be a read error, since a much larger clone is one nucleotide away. This chain's CDR3 is CASSVAGEAYEQYF. In DNA form, the CDR3 reads TGTGCCAGCAGCGTGGCGGGGGAGGCCTACGAGCAGTACTTC. The rearrangement uses TRBV9 and TRBJ2-7; 7 bases are a match to TRBD2. The J segment lost 2 bases and the V segment lost 2 bases, leaving 4 bases of the junction unmatched. Per the germline V gene, CDR1 is SGDLS and CDR2 is YYNGEE. The length of the CDR3 is 14 residues.

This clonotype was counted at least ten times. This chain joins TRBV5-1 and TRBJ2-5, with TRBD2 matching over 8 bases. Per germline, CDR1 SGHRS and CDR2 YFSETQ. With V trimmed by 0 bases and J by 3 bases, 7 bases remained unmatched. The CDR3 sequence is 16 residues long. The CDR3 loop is CASSLAGAGGEETQYF. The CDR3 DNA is TGCGCCAGCAGCTTGGCGGGCGCGGGGGGCGAAGAGACCCAGTACTTC.

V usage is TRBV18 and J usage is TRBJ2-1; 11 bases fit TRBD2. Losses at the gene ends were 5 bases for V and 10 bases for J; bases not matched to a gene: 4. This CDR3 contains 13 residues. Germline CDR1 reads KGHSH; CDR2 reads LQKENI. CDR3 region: CASSTSGGDEQFF. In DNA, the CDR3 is TGTGCCAGCTCAACTAGCGGGGGTGACGAGCAGTTCTTC.

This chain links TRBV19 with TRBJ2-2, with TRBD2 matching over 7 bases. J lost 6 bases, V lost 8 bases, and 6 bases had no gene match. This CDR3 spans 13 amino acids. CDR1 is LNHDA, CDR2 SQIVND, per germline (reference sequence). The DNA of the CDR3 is TGTGCCAGTCCGAGCGGGATCGCCGGGGAGCTGTTTTTT. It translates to CASPSGIAGELFF.

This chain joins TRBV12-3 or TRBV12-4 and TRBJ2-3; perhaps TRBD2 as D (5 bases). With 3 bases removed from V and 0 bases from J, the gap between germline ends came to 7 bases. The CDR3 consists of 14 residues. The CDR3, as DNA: TGTGCCAGCAGTTTTGGGGAGAGCACAGATACGCAGTATTTT. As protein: CASSFGESTDTQYF.

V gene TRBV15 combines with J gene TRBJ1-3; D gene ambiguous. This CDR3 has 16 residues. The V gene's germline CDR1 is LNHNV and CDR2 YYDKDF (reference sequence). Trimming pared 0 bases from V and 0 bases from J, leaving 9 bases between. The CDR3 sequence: CATSREEGLSGNTIYF. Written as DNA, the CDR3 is TGTGCCACCAGCAGAGAGGAGGGCCTCTCTGGAAACACCATATATTTT.

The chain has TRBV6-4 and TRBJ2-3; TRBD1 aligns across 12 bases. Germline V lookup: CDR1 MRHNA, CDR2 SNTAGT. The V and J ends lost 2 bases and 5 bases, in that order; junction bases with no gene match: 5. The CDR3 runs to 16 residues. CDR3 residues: CASSDGTGGAGDTQYF. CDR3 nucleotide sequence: TGTGCCAGCAGTGACGGGACAGGGGGCGCGGGAGATACGCAGTATTTT.

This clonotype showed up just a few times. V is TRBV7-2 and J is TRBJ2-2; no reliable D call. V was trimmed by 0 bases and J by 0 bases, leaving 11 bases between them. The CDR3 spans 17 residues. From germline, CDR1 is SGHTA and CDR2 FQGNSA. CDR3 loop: CASSLADSIANTGELFF. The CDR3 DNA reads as TGTGCCAGCAGCTTAGCAGACTCAATCGCGAACACCGGGGAGCTGTTTTTT. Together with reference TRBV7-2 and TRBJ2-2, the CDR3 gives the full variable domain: GAGVSQSPSNKVTEKGKDVELRCDPISGHTALYWYRQSLGQGLEFLIYFQGNSAPDKSGLPSDRFSAERTGGSVSTLTIQRTQQEDSAVYLCASSLADSIANTGELFFGEGSRLTVL.

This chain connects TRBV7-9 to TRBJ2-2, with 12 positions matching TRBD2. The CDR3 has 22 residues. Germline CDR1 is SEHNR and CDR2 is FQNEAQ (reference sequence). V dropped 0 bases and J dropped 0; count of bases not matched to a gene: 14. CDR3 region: CASSLARTSGAPDNPNTGELFF. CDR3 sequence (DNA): TGTGCCAGCAGCTTAGCCCGGACTAGCGGGGCCCCGGACAACCCGAACACCGGGGAGCTGTTTTTT.

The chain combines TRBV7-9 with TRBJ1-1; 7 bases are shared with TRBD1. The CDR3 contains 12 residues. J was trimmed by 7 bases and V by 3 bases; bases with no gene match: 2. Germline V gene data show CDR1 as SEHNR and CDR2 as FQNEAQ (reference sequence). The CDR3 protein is CASSFTGVEAFF. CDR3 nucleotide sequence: TGTGCCAGCAGCTTCACAGGGGTTGAAGCTTTCTTT.

The CDR3 region has the DNA TGTGCCACCAGCAGAGATATGAGTGCCAATTATGGCTACACCTTC. Translated, it gives CATSRDMSANYGYTF. The chain is built from TRBV15 and TRBJ1-2, with unresolved D. Trimming shortened V by 0 bases and J by 5 bases, and 13 bases separated the two germline ends. The germline V gene encodes CDR1 LNHNV and CDR2 YYDKDF (reference sequence). CDR3 length: 15 residues.

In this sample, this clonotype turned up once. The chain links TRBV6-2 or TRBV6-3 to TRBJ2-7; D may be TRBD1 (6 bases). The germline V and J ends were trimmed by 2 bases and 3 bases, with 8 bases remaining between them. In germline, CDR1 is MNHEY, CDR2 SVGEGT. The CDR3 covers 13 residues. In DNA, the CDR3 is TGTGCCAGCAGTTACACAGGGAACTACGAGCAGTACGTC. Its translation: CASSYTGNYEQYV.

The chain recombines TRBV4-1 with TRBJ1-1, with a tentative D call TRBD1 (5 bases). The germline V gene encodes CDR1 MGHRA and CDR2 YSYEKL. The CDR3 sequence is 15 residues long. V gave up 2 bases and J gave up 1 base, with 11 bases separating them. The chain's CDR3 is CASSQLGDRNTEAFF. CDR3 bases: TGCGCCAGCAGCCAACTAGGTGACAGGAACACTGAAGCTTTCTTT.

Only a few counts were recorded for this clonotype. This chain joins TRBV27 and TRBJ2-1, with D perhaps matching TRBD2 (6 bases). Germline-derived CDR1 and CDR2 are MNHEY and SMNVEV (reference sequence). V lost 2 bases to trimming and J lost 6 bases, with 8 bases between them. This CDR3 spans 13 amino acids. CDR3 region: CASSLVLANEQFF. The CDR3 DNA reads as TGTGCCAGCAGTTTAGTACTAGCCAATGAGCAGTTCTTC.

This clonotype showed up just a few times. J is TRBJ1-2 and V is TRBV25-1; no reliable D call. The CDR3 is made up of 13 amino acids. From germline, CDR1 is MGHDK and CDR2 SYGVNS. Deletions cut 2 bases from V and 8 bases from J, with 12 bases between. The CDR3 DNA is TGTGCCAGCAGTGAAGGGCCCCATTGGGGCTACACCTTC. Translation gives CASSEGPHWGYTF.

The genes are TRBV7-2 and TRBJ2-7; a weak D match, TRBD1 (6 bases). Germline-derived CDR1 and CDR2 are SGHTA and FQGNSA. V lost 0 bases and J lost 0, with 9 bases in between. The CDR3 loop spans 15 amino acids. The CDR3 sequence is CASSLAGGTSYEQYF. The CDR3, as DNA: TGTGCCAGCAGCTTAGCAGGGGGTACCTCCTACGAGCAGTACTTC. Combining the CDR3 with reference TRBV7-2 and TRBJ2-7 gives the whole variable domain GAGVSQSPSNKVTEKGKDVELRCDPISGHTALYWYRQSLGQGLEFLIYFQGNSAPDKSGLPSDRFSAERTGGSVSTLTIQRTQQEDSAVYLCASSLAGGTSYEQYFGPGTRLTVT.

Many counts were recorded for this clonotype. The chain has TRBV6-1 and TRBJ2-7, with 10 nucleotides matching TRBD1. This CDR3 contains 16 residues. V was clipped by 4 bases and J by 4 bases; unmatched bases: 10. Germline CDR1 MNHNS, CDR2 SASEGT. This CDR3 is CASSVYAGTGDYEQYF. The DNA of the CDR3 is TGTGCCAGCAGTGTCTACGCCGGGACAGGGGATTACGAGCAGTACTTC.

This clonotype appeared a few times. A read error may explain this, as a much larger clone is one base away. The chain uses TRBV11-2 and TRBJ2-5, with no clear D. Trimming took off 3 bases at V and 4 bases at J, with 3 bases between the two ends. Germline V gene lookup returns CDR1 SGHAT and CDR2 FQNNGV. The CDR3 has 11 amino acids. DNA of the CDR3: TGTGCCAGCAGCTTTATAGAGACCCAGTACTTC. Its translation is CASSFIETQYF.

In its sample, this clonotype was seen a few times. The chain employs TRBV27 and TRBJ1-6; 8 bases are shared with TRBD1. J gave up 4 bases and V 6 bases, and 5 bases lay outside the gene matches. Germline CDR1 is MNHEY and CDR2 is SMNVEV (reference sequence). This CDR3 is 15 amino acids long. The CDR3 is CASSARQGYNSPLHF. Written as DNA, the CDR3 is TGTGCCAGCAGCGCGAGACAGGGGTATAATTCACCCCTCCACTTT.

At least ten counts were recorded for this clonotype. CDR3 region: CASSEIGFGDRGENEQFF. CDR3 coding DNA: TGTGCCAGCAGTGAAATCGGGTTCGGTGACAGGGGGGAGAATGAGCAGTTCTTC. The chain is built from TRBV25-1 and TRBJ2-1; TRBD1 agrees at 9 bases. Germline CDR1 reads MGHDK; CDR2 reads SYGVNS. With 2 bases clipped from V and 7 bases from J, the junction kept 15 bases outside the gene matches. The CDR3 runs to 18 residues.

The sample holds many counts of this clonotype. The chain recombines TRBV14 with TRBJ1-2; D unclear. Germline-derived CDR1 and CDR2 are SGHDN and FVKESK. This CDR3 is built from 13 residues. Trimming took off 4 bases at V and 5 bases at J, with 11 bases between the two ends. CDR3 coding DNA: TGTGCCAGCAGCCCCTTGAAGAAGTATGGCTACACCTTC. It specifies CASSPLKKYGYTF.

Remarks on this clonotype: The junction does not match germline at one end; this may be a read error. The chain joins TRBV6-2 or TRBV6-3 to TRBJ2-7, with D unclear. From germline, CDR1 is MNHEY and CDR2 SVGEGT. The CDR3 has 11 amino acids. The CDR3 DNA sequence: TGTGCCAGCAGTTACTCGCTGGATCTAATCTTC. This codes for CASSYSLDLIF.